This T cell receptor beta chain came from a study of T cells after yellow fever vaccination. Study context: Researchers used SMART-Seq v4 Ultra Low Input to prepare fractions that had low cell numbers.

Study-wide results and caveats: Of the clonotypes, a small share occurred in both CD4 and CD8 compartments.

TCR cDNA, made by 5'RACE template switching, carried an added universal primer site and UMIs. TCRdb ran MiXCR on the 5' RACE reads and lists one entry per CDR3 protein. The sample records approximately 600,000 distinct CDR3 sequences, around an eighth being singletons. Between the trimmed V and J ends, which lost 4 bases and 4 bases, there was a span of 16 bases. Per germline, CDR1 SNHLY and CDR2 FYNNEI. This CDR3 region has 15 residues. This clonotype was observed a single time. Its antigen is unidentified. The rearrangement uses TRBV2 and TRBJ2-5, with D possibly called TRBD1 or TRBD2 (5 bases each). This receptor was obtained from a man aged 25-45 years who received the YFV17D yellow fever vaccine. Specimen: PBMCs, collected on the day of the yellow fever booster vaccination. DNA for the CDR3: TGTGCCAGCAGTGGGGGGAGAAGTGGAAGAGAGACCCAGTACTTC. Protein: CASSGGRSGRETQYF.